These 15 T cell receptor beta chains were sequenced from one sample in a study of shared clonotypes between healthy human individuals. Positive CCR7 selection of CD45RO-negative cells yielded the naive CD8 cells, and terminally differentiated effector memory CD45RA+ cells were excluded. Only in-frame clones appear in the TCRdb table, and some are missing; sequencing was by immunoSEQ multiplex PCR. The repertoire consists of about 2.1 million clones, with 93% occurring once and the leading ten covering 1.5% to 2%. Specimen: naive CD8+ T cells from PBMCs. The receptor set was obtained from a man younger than 35 in good health. Some clones in this sample may be carry-over from other donors' samples.

V and J are TRBV28 and TRBJ2-7; TRBD1 aligns across 7 bases. The J segment lost 5 bases and the V segment lost 3 bases, leaving 7 bases of the junction unmatched. Per germline, CDR1 MDHEN and CDR2 SYDVKM. CDR3 length: 14 residues. CDR3 in amino acids: CASSLIRGINEQYF. In DNA, the CDR3 is TGTGCCAGCAGTTTGATCAGGGGGATCAACGAGCAGTACTTC.

The chain uses TRBV7-9 and TRBJ1-1, with 8 bases aligning to TRBD1. Germline V CDR1 and CDR2: SEHNR, FQNEAQ (reference sequence). The junction had 9 bases not matched to a gene; V was cut back by 3 bases and J by 0 bases. The CDR3 is 17 amino acids. In nucleotides, the CDR3 is TGTGCCAGCAGCTTCCCCCAGGGGGCCGAGATGAACACTGAAGCTTTCTTT. Protein: CASSFPQGAEMNTEAFF.

This chain links TRBV27 with TRBJ1-2; 9 nucleotides match TRBD1. This CDR3 is built from 14 residues. Germline CDR1 and CDR2: MNHEY and SMNVEV (reference sequence). V was pared by 6 bases and J by 9 bases, with 11 bases of the junction left unmatched. The CDR3 nucleotides are TGTGCCAGCAGCCCCGGGACAGGGTACGTTAGCTACACCTTC. It codes for CASSPGTGYVSYTF.

This chain joins TRBV27 and TRBJ1-5; TRBD1 is a possible D gene (6 bases). The CDR3 contains 14 residues. Germline loops: CDR1 MNHEY, CDR2 SMNVEV (reference sequence). V was trimmed by 6 bases and J by 3 bases, leaving 12 bases between them. CDR3 sequence (DNA): TGTGCCAGCAGCTCCGGGGGGCTCAATCAGCCCCAGCATTTT. Its protein product is CASSSGGLNQPQHF.

This clone was detected a few times. Other DNA sequences in this sample translate to the same CDR3. The chain recombines TRBV7-7 with TRBJ2-2; D gene unclear. The length of the CDR3 is 13 residues. The germline CDR1 and CDR2 sequences are SSHAT and FNYEAQ (reference sequence). V was shortened by 6 bases and J by 1 base, with 6 bases between the two germline ends. The CDR3 sequence: CASSLGNTGELFF. The CDR3 coding sequence is TGTGCCAGCAGTCTAGGGAACACCGGGGAGCTGTTTTTT.

The V gene is TRBV13, the J gene TRBJ2-4, with 11 bases aligning to TRBD2. The CDR3 has 17 residues. J lost 0 bases, V lost 2 bases, and 3 bases had no gene match. CDR1 PRHDT and CDR2 FYEKMQ come from the germline V gene (reference sequence). The CDR3 sequence: CASSLIAGGAAKNIQYF. The CDR3 DNA sequence: TGTGCCAGCAGCTTAATAGCGGGAGGGGCAGCCAAAAACATTCAGTACTTC.

This chain joins TRBV2 and TRBJ2-5; D is possibly TRBD1 (6 bases). Trimming took 1 base from V and 5 from J, leaving 14 bases between them. The length of the CDR3 is 15 residues. The germline CDR1 and CDR2 sequences are SNHLY and FYNNEI. CDR3 residues: CASSEGSGVAETQYF. The CDR3 DNA reads TGTGCCAGCAGTGAAGGGTCAGGGGTTGCGGAGACCCAGTACTTC.

About this clone: The sample has other DNA sequences that encode this CDR3 too. This chain uses TRBV4-3 with TRBJ2-1, with TRBD2 identical over 11 bases. The CDR3 runs 15 residues. With 4 bases clipped from V and 4 bases from J, the junction kept 3 bases outside the gene matches. Per the germline V gene, CDR1 is LGHNA and CDR2 is YSLEER. In DNA, the CDR3 is TGCGCCAGCAGCCCGGGACTAGCGGCTTACAATGAGCAGTTCTTC. Its translation: CASSPGLAAYNEQFF.

A remark on this clone: The same CDR3 is also encoded by other DNA sequences in this sample. The chain couples TRBV28 to TRBJ1-2; TRBD1 might be the D (5 bases). Trimming took off 2 bases at V and 6 bases at J, with 13 bases between the two ends. The germline V gene has CDR1 MDHEN and CDR2 SYDVKM. The length of the CDR3 is 14 residues. CDR3: CASSLIGTGDGYTF. The CDR3 region has the DNA TGTGCCAGCAGTTTAATTGGAACAGGAGATGGCTACACCTTC.

The chain has TRBV28 and TRBJ2-7; 8 nucleotides line up with TRBD1. The ends lost 6 bases at V and 2 bases at J; junction bases unmatched: 12. The CDR3 length is 16 residues. Germline lookup yields CDR1 MDHEN and CDR2 SYDVKM. The CDR3 loop reads CASRFHSGGLTYEQYF. The DNA of the CDR3 is TGTGCCAGCAGGTTTCACTCAGGGGGCCTAACCTACGAGCAGTACTTC.

This chain joins TRBV28 and TRBJ1-2, with D possibly matching TRBD1 (5 bases). The CDR3 contains 12 residues. With 7 bases removed from V and 7 bases from J, the gap between germline ends came to 13 bases. Per the germline V gene, CDR1 is MDHEN and CDR2 is SYDVKM. CDR3 sequence (DNA): TGTGCCAGCATGGGGGGAGCGGGTGGCTACACCTTC. It translates to CASMGGAGGYTF.

The CDR3 DNA follows: TGTGCCACCAGCAGAACCAGGGGGCTTGGGTACGAGCAGTACTTC. It translates to CATSRTRGLGYEQYF. The rearrangement links TRBV15 to TRBJ2-7, with 8 bases that match TRBD1. V lost 2 bases to trimming and J lost 4 bases; unmatched junction nucleotides: 7. There are 15 residues in the CDR3. Germline assignment: CDR1 LNHNV and CDR2 YYDKDF (reference sequence). Combining the CDR3 with reference TRBV15 and TRBJ2-7 gives the whole variable domain DAMVIQNPRYQVTQFGKPVTLSCSQTLNHNVMYWYQQKSSQAPKLLFHYYDKDFNNEADTPDNFQSRRPNTSFCFLDIRSPGLGDTAMYLCATSRTRGLGYEQYFGPGTRLTVT.

The chain has TRBV28 and TRBJ1-2; D is perhaps TRBD1 (6 bases). V shed 5 bases and J shed 3 bases, with 22 bases lying between them. The germline CDR1 and CDR2 sequences are MDHEN and SYDVKM. This CDR3 has 17 residues. DNA of the CDR3: TGTGCCAGCAGTCAGGACACGGGGGGCTTCTATGACTATGGCTACACCTTC. This gives the protein CASSQDTGGFYDYGYTF.

The J gene is TRBJ2-7, the V gene TRBV7-9; D unclear. The V end was cut by 1 base, the J end by 2 bases, with 9 bases between. The CDR3 has 14 amino acids. The germline CDR1 and CDR2 sequences are SEHNR and FQNEAQ (reference sequence). CDR3 protein: CASSLGTPTYEQYF. The DNA for the CDR3 is TGTGCCAGCAGCTTAGGTACTCCTACCTACGAGCAGTACTTC. Full variable domain (remainder filled in from reference TRBV7-9 and TRBJ2-7): DTGVSQNPRHKITKRGQNVTFRCDPISEHNRLYWYRQTLGQGPEFLTYFQNEAQLEKSRLLSDRFSAERPKGSFSTLEIQRTEQGDSAMYLCASSLGTPTYEQYFGPGTRLTVT.

The chain uses TRBV7-2 and TRBJ2-7, with 10 bases aligning to TRBD1. V lost 4 bases and J lost 2; bases outside the gene matches: 11. Germline CDR1 reads SGHTA; CDR2 reads FQGNSA. The CDR3 runs 17 residues. Here the CDR3 reads CASSSPRSGTGAYEQYF. The CDR3 DNA follows: TGTGCCAGCAGCTCCCCGCGGTCGGGGACAGGGGCCTACGAGCAGTACTTC.